These 3 T cell receptor beta chains were sequenced from one sample in a study of CD8 T cells in Susac syndrome. Reverse transcription of roughly 0.45 to 1 ug RNA used random hexamers. Each CDR3 protein is one row after TCRdb ran MiXCR on the immunoSEQ multiplex PCR reads. The sample shows about 140,000 distinct CDR3 sequences, more than 85% of them seen only once. Sequenced input: CD4+ T cells from PBMCs. The receptors shown here come from a human donor with Susac syndrome.

The chain couples TRBV4-1 to TRBJ1-5; no reliable D call. The germline V gene encodes CDR1 MGHRA and CDR2 YSYEKL. This CDR3 spans 14 amino acids. With 1 base removed from V and 9 bases from J, the gap between germline ends came to 13 bases. The CDR3 nucleotides are TGCGCCAGCAGCCAAGGAACGGGGTGGTGGCCCCAGCATTTT. It is translated as CASSQGTGWWPQHF.

V and J are TRBV7-9 and TRBJ2-5; 7 bases are shared with TRBD1. Looked up from germline, CDR1 is SEHNR and CDR2 is FQNEAQ (reference sequence). With 5 bases clipped from V and 10 bases from J, the junction kept 10 bases outside the gene matches. This CDR3 spans 13 amino acids. The CDR3 DNA follows: TGTGCCAGCAGCGACCTCACAGGGGTAGACCAGTACTTC. Protein: CASSDLTGVDQYF. The entire variable domain, with the rest obtained from reference TRBV7-9 and TRBJ2-5, is as follows: DTGVSQNPRHKITKRGQNVTFRCDPISEHNRLYWYRQTLGQGPEFLTYFQNEAQLEKSRLLSDRFSAERPKGSFSTLEIQRTEQGDSAMYLCASSDLTGVDQYFGPGTRLLVL.

The chain recombines TRBV13 with TRBJ2-3; weak D call: TRBD1 (5 bases). This CDR3 is built from 17 residues. The V gene's germline CDR1 is PRHDT and CDR2 FYEKMQ (reference sequence). Trimming pared 2 bases from V and 2 bases from J, leaving 17 bases between. The CDR3 spells CASSLLSPTEITDTQYF. The CDR3 nucleotides are TGTGCCAGCAGCTTACTCTCTCCGACAGAGATCACAGATACGCAGTATTTT.